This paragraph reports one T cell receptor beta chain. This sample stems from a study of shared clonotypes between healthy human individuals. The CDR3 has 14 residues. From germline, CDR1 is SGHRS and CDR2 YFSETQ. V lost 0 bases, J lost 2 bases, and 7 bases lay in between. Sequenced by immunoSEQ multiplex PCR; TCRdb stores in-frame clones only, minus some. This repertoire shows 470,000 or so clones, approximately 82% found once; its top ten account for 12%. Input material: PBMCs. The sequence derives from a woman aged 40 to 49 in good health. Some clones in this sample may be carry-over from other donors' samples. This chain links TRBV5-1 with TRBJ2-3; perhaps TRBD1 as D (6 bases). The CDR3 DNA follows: TGCGCCAGCAGCTTGGACAGGGCCACAGATACGCAGTATTTT. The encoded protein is CASSLDRATDTQYF.